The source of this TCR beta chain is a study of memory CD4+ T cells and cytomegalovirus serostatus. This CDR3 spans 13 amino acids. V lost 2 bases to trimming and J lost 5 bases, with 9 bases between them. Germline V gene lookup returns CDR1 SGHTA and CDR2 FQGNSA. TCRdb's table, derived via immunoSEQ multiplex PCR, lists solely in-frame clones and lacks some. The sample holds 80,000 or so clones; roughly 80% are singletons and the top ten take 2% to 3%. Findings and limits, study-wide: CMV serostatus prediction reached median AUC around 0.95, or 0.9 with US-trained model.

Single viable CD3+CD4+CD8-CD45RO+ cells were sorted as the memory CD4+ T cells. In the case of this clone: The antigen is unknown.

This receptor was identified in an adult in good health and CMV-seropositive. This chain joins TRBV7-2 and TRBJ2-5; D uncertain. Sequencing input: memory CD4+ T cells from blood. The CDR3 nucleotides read TGTGCCAGCAGCTTAAATAGTGAGGAGACCCAGTACTTC. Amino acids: CASSLNSEETQYF.